One and the same sample provided the 27 T cell receptor beta chains below, sequenced in a study of blood T cell repertoires in COVID-19. Profiled with immunoSEQ multiplex PCR; TCRdb holds only in-frame clones, not every one. The data show 100,000 to 150,000 clones, around 82% seen once. Source material: peripheral blood. These receptors were taken from a man older than 75 with active or convalescent COVID-19.

J is TRBJ1-2 and V is TRBV7-3; 12 bases fit TRBD1. CDR1 and CDR2 (germline): SGHTA, FQGTGA. The CDR3 covers 15 residues. V shed 5 bases and J 8 bases; nucleotides not matched to a gene: 9. The chain's CDR3 is CASSQKGQGALGYTF. The CDR3 region has the DNA TGTGCCAGCAGCCAAAAGGGACAGGGGGCGCTAGGCTACACCTTC.

The gene calls are TRBV7-2 and TRBJ1-5, with 7 nucleotides matching TRBD1. Trimming cost V 5 bases and J 7 bases; bases outside gene matches: 20. Per the germline V gene, CDR1 is SGHTA and CDR2 is FQGNSA. The CDR3 is 18 residues long. Here the CDR3 DNA reads TGTGCCAGCAGCCCAAGCTCAGGGGGGTCTGCGTTGTTACAGCCCCAGCATTTT. Protein: CASSPSSGGSALLQPQHF.

This clone was counted only a few times. The same CDR3 also results from other DNA sequences found in this sample. The chain combines TRBV27 with TRBJ1-1; D gene uncertain. V shed 2 bases and J shed 8 bases, with 12 bases lying between them. Germline V gene lookup returns CDR1 MNHEY and CDR2 SMNVEV (reference sequence). This CDR3 has 13 amino acids. The CDR3 loop is CASSLRGSTEAFF. DNA for the CDR3: TGTGCCAGCAGTTTAAGAGGGAGTACCGAAGCTTTCTTT.

The chain has TRBV29-1 and TRBJ2-2; possibly TRBD1 for D (6 bases). V was trimmed by 7 bases and J by 0 bases, leaving 9 bases between them. The germline gives CDR1 SQVTM, CDR2 ANQGSEA. The CDR3 consists of 13 residues. The CDR3 protein is CSGQASNTGELFF. In nucleotides, the CDR3 is TGCAGCGGACAGGCCTCGAACACCGGGGAGCTGTTTTTT.

The rearrangement links TRBV7-3 to TRBJ2-3; 9 bases are shared with TRBD2. This CDR3 is 12 amino acids long. CDR1 SGHTA and CDR2 FQGTGA come from the germline V gene. J was trimmed by 10 bases and V by 4 bases; bases with no gene match: 3. As DNA, the CDR3 is TGTGCCAGCAGCTCCAGGACTAGCGCGCAGTATTTT. Its protein product is CASSSRTSAQYF.

The chain combines TRBV2 with TRBJ2-7; 9 bases line up with TRBD2. This CDR3 is built from 14 residues. The ends lost 3 bases at V and 4 bases at J; junction bases unmatched: 4. The germline CDR1 and CDR2 sequences are SNHLY and FYNNEI. CDR3 region: CASSESGLAYEQYF. The DNA of the CDR3 is TGTGCCAGCAGTGAGTCGGGACTAGCTTACGAGCAGTACTTC.

The chain is built from TRBV19 and TRBJ2-5; 9 bases fit TRBD2. The V segment lost 4 bases and the J segment 5 bases; nucleotides outside the gene matches: 8. CDR1 and CDR2 from the germline V gene are LNHDA and SQIVND (reference sequence). The CDR3 runs to 15 residues. This chain's CDR3 is CASSSQRGGAETQYF. The CDR3 DNA sequence: TGTGCCAGTAGTAGTCAGCGCGGGGGGGCGGAGACCCAGTACTTC.

This clone was picked up one time. This chain links TRBV7-2 with TRBJ1-2; 8 bases align to TRBD1. This CDR3 has 14 amino acids. Germline CDR1 and CDR2: SGHTA and FQGNSA. The V segment lost 5 bases and the J segment 2 bases; nucleotides outside the gene matches: 4. Here the CDR3 DNA reads TGTGCCAGCAGCCCGCGACAGGGGAACTATGGCTACACCTTC. It is translated as CASSPRQGNYGYTF.

The chain is built from TRBV27 and TRBJ2-3; tentatively, D is TRBD1 (5 bases). The CDR3 spans 16 residues. Deletions cut 5 bases from V and 0 bases from J, with 15 bases between. Germline lookup yields CDR1 MNHEY and CDR2 SMNVEV (reference sequence). Here the CDR3 DNA reads TGTGCCAGCAGTCCCTGGACAACCGCTAGCACAGATACGCAGTATTTT. Amino acid sequence: CASSPWTTASTDTQYF.

The chain uses TRBV2 and TRBJ1-2; TRBD1 agrees at 10 bases. Germline CDR1 and CDR2: SNHLY and FYNNEI. The CDR3 consists of 14 residues. Trimming cost V 4 bases and J 5 bases; bases outside gene matches: 4. CDR3 nucleotide sequence: TGTGCCAGCAGTGCTGGGACAGGGGAATATGGCTACACCTTC. This translates into CASSAGTGEYGYTF. The whole variable domain, remainder taken from reference TRBV2 and TRBJ1-2, is EPEVTQTPSHQVTQMGQEVILRCVPISNHLYFYWYRQILGQKVEFLVSFYNNEISEKSEIFDDQFSVERPDGSNFTLKIRSTKLEDSAMYFCASSAGTGEYGYTFGSGTRLTVV.

CDR3 region: CASSSWTSAGEQYF. The CDR3 DNA reads as TGTGCCAGCAGCTCCTGGACTAGCGCCGGGGAGCAGTACTTC. This chain joins TRBV13 and TRBJ2-7; 9 nucleotides align to TRBD2. The CDR3 covers 14 residues. J gave up 7 bases and V 4 bases, and 8 bases lay outside the gene matches. The germline V gene has CDR1 PRHDT and CDR2 FYEKMQ (reference sequence).

This clone appeared a few times. The rearrangement links TRBV15 to TRBJ2-7; D remains ambiguous. Trimming left V 11 bases short and J 4 bases short, with 9 bases between. This CDR3 has 10 amino acids. Germline lookup yields CDR1 LNHNV and CDR2 YYDKDF (reference sequence). The CDR3: CAASRYEQYF. The CDR3 coding sequence is TGTGCCGCGTCGCGTTACGAGCAGTACTTC.

V usage is TRBV29-1 and J usage is TRBJ2-3, with 7 bases identical to TRBD2. Germline CDR1 SQVTM, CDR2 ANQGSEA. The CDR3 consists of 18 residues. J lost 4 bases, V lost 4 bases, and 20 bases had no gene match. CDR3 sequence: CSVGAVAGQPVGPDTQYF. CDR3 nucleotides: TGCAGCGTTGGGGCCGTAGCGGGCCAGCCCGTTGGGCCAGATACGCAGTATTTT.

This rearrangement joins TRBV2 to TRBJ2-1; 8 bases are a match to TRBD2. Losses at the gene ends were 10 bases for V and 8 bases for J; bases not matched to a gene: 19. Germline V CDR1 and CDR2: SNHLY, FYNNEI. The CDR3 totals 16 residues. CDR3 in amino acids: CATPREERGTLYEQFF. CDR3 sequence (DNA): TGTGCCACCCCGAGGGAGGAGCGGGGGACGCTGTATGAGCAGTTCTTC.

The V and J genes are TRBV18 and TRBJ1-2; possible D gene TRBD1, 5 bases. Trimming left V 6 bases short and J 4 bases short, with 9 bases between. Looked up from germline, CDR1 is KGHSH and CDR2 is LQKENI. The length of the CDR3 is 12 residues. The CDR3 nucleotides are TGTGCCAGCTCGCCGGACACCTATGGCTACACCTTC. Encoded protein: CASSPDTYGYTF.

This chain connects TRBV12-3 or TRBV12-4 to TRBJ2-7, with D uncertain. CDR3 length equals 11 residues. Trimming removed 6 bases at V and 6 bases at J, with 9 bases between. CDR3 protein: CASRSDREQYF. CDR3 bases: TGTGCCAGCAGGAGCGATCGCGAGCAGTACTTC.

The chain couples TRBV12-1 to TRBJ1-6; TRBD1 is the table's D call, not checked against the DNA. TRBV12-1 is reported as a pseudogene. The CDR3 runs to 15 residues. The CDR3 coding sequence is TGTGCCAGCAGCCCCCCTAGGACAGGTAATTCACCCCTCCACTTT. Encoded protein: CASSPPRTGNSPLHF.

This sequence joins TRBV5-1 and TRBJ2-3, with D perhaps TRBD2 (5 bases). Germline CDR1 is SGHRS and CDR2 is YFSETQ. This CDR3 is 15 amino acids long. Trimming removed 0 bases from V and 6 bases from J, with 14 bases in between. The CDR3 loop reads CASSLGNGEGDTQYF. The CDR3 bases are TGCGCCAGCAGCTTGGGTAACGGGGAAGGGGATACGCAGTATTTT.

As for this clone: A read error may account for a junction end that differs from germline. CDR3 DNA: TGTGCCATCAGTAGACAGGGGGCAATTTTCTCCCGGGGGTCCCTCTTC. This gives the protein CAISRQGAIFSRGSLF. V is TRBV10-3 and J is TRBJ2-7; 10 bases are a match to TRBD1. Germline values: CDR1 ENHRY, CDR2 SYGVKD. This CDR3 has 16 residues.

The chain has TRBV18 and TRBJ2-7; D possibly corresponds to TRBD1 (6 bases). Germline assignment: CDR1 KGHSH and CDR2 LQKENI. There are 14 residues in the CDR3. V shed 3 bases and J shed 0 bases, with 9 bases lying between them. The CDR3 DNA follows: TGTGCCAGCTCACCGTTAGGGGGCTCCTACGAGCAGTACTTC. This translates into CASSPLGGSYEQYF. The full variable domain, its missing parts supplied by reference TRBV18 and TRBJ2-7, is NAGVMQNPRHLVRRRGQEARLRCSPMKGHSHVYWYRQLPEEGLKFMVYLQKENIIDESGMPKERFSAEFPKEGPSILRIQQVVRGDSAAYFCASSPLGGSYEQYFGPGTRLTVT.

In its sample, this clone was seen once. The rearrangement links TRBV6-2 or TRBV6-3 to TRBJ2-2; TRBD2 aligns across 12 bases. This CDR3 is built from 20 residues. V shed 2 bases, J shed 3 bases, and the junction held 13 bases outside the gene matches. CDR1 is MNHEY and CDR2 is SVGEGT in the germline V gene. The CDR3 sequence is CASSYGVSRLAGVDTGELFF. CDR3 in DNA: TGTGCCAGCAGTTACGGAGTTTCGAGACTAGCGGGGGTCGACACCGGGGAGCTGTTTTTT.

The chain links TRBV9 to TRBJ1-5; perhaps TRBD1 as D (6 bases). Germline CDR1 SGDLS, CDR2 YYNGEE. The length of the CDR3 is 15 residues. V shed 3 bases and J shed 2 bases, with 12 bases lying between them. The chain's CDR3 is CASSEQGLGNQPQHF. The CDR3 DNA is TGTGCCAGCAGCGAACAGGGTCTGGGCAATCAGCCCCAGCATTTT. Supplemented by reference TRBV9 and TRBJ1-5, the full variable domain reads DSGVTQTPKHLITATGQRVTLRCSPRSGDLSVYWYQQSLDQGLQFLIQYYNGEERAKGNILERFSAQQFPDLHSELNLSSLELGDSALYFCASSEQGLGNQPQHFGDGTRLSIL.

The rearrangement links TRBV27 to TRBJ2-3, with 8 bases fitting TRBD1. The germline CDR1 and CDR2 sequences are MNHEY and SMNVEV (reference sequence). Trimming took 5 bases from V and 5 from J; bases not matched to a gene: 6. The CDR3 runs 14 residues. DNA of the CDR3: TGTGCCAGCAGTCCGACGACAGGGGTAGATACGCAGTATTTT. Translated, it gives CASSPTTGVDTQYF.

In its sample, this clone was seen a few times. The V and J genes are TRBV3-1 (or the pseudogene TRBV3-2) and TRBJ1-2; 9 positions match TRBD1. The V segment lost 1 base and the J segment 0 bases; nucleotides outside the gene matches: 9. CDR1 and CDR2 (germline): LGHDT, YNNKEL (reference sequence). The CDR3 sequence is 18 residues long. DNA of the CDR3: TGTGCCAGCAGCCAAGTTGGGACAGGGACTCATTCTAACTATGGCTACACCTTC. Translated, it gives CASSQVGTGTHSNYGYTF.

This clone has just one count. This sequence joins TRBV29-1 and TRBJ2-2, with D perhaps matching TRBD2 (6 bases). V dropped 7 bases and J dropped 1 base, with 10 bases sitting between them. CDR1 is SQVTM and CDR2 is ANQGSEA in the germline V gene. The CDR3 is 13 amino acids. The DNA of the CDR3 is TGCAGCGCTCGGGAGAGGAACACCGGGGAGCTGTTTTTT. This codes for CSARERNTGELFF.

The genes are TRBV7-2 and TRBJ1-5; D not certain. The CDR3 spans 12 residues. CDR1 and CDR2 from the germline V gene are SGHTA and FQGNSA. V lost 3 bases to trimming and J lost 7 bases, with 7 bases between them. This chain's CDR3 is CASSLEGQPQHF. DNA of the CDR3: TGTGCCAGCAGCTTGGAGGGCCAGCCCCAGCATTTT. Complete variable domain (other parts from reference TRBV7-2 and TRBJ1-5): GAGVSQSPSNKVTEKGKDVELRCDPISGHTALYWYRQSLGQGLEFLIYFQGNSAPDKSGLPSDRFSAERTGGSVSTLTIQRTQQEDSAVYLCASSLEGQPQHFGDGTRLSIL.

This chain joins TRBV7-2 and TRBJ1-2; no clear D. The CDR3 consists of 15 residues. V was clipped by 4 bases and J by 2 bases, with 14 bases between them. Germline V CDR1 and CDR2: SGHTA, FQGNSA. For the CDR3, the DNA is TGTGCCAGCAGCTCTCTTCCGGGATCAAACTATGGCTACACCTTC. Its translation: CASSSLPGSNYGYTF.